The sequence of this TCR beta chain was determined in a study of cytomegalovirus exposure and HLA in healthy donors. CDR3 length equals 16 residues. V was pared by 4 bases and J by 1 base, with 7 bases of the junction left unmatched. Germline V lookup: CDR1 SGHRS, CDR2 YFSETQ. Study-wide points: Analyzed later, most CMV-associated TCR beta chains appeared HLA-restricted. A later analysis reportedly found fewer N-insertions in an Asian-associated ancestry cluster than the roughly 670-donor mean.

PCR was performed using 60 Vbeta and 13 Jbeta primers. This table comes from immunoSEQ multiplex PCR, and its TCRdb copy is limited to in-frame clones, with some not included. The sample includes 200,000 to 250,000 clones, over 75% of them seen just once. Turning to this clone: Antigen: not known.

V and J are TRBV5-1 and TRBJ2-5; 10 bases match TRBD2. The sequence derives from a human donor in good health. Sample: PBMCs. CDR3 DNA: TGCGCCAGCAGCCCTGGACTAGCGGACATCCAAGAGACCCAGTACTTC. As protein: CASSPGLADIQETQYF. Together with reference TRBV5-1 and TRBJ2-5, the CDR3 gives the full variable domain: KAGVTQTPRYLIKTRGQQVTLSCSPISGHRSVSWYQQTPGQGLQFLFEYFSETQRNKGNFPGRFSGRQFSNSRSEMNVSTLELGDSALYLCASSPGLADIQETQYFGPGTRLLVL.